This is a list of T cell receptor beta chains from one sample in a study of spatial heterogeneity in lung cancer. TCRdb itself ran the 5' RACE reads through MiXCR, one entry per CDR3 protein. The data contain some 55,000 distinct CDR3 sequences, 6.3% of them singletons. The specimen comprised PBMCs, sampled at surgery. The source of these receptors is a female donor with early-stage non-small cell lung cancer. The CDR3 runs from the conserved cysteine through the conserved F or W. A D gene is named only where the DNA matches it firmly.

v_gene: TRBV29-1; d_gene: .; CDR3aa: CSVEPGAGTEAFF
v_gene: TRBV6-2/TRBV6-3; d_gene: TRBD2; CDR3aa: CASRLAGDTREQYF
v_gene: TRBV7-9; d_gene: .; CDR3aa: CASSLAYGEQYF
v_gene: TRBV20-1; d_gene: .; CDR3aa: CSGGRPSTGELFF
v_gene: TRBV21-1; d_gene: .; CDR3aa: CASSSRALRKNIQYF
v_gene: TRBV5-1; d_gene: .; CDR3aa: CASSLGGAGATNEKLFF
v_gene: TRBV7-9; d_gene: .; CDR3aa: CASSWWDPQGTQYF
v_gene: TRBV19; d_gene: .; CDR3aa: CASSIRATTGELFF
v_gene: TRBV29-1; d_gene: .; CDR3aa: CSVGTGTNYGYTF
v_gene: TRBV3-1; d_gene: .; CDR3aa: CASSQTSAGELFF
v_gene: TRBV12-3/TRBV12-4; d_gene: .; CDR3aa: CASSLERGITEKLFF
v_gene: TRBV6-5; d_gene: TRBD2; CDR3aa: CASSILAGGRDEQFF
v_gene: TRBV7-7; d_gene: .; CDR3aa: CASSFLREANQPQHF
v_gene: TRBV3-1; d_gene: TRBD2; CDR3aa: CASSLAGLVYEQYF
v_gene: TRBV18; d_gene: .; CDR3aa: CASSPSGEYTEAFF
v_gene: TRBV9; d_gene: .; CDR3aa: CASSEANTEAFF
v_gene: TRBV6-5; d_gene: .; CDR3aa: CASIGKGRDPSRGELFF
v_gene: TRBV20-1; d_gene: .; CDR3aa: CSAREGADTEAFF
v_gene: TRBV12-3/TRBV12-4; d_gene: TRBD1; CDR3aa: CASNLQGVYGYTF
v_gene: TRBV27; d_gene: .; CDR3aa: CASSLTLRTEAFF
v_gene: TRBV20-1; d_gene: TRBD2; CDR3aa: CSASLASGNNEQFF
v_gene: TRBV3-1; d_gene: .; CDR3aa: CASSRRTEGNEKLFF
v_gene: TRBV28; d_gene: TRBD1; CDR3aa: CASSLSKTGGRMTEAFF
v_gene: TRBV11-2; d_gene: .; CDR3aa: CASSLVSPGELFF
v_gene: TRBV9; d_gene: TRBD2; CDR3aa: CASSVASGGTNEQFF
v_gene: TRBV5-1; d_gene: .; CDR3aa: CASSLVGGSSTDTQYF
v_gene: TRBV3-1; d_gene: .; CDR3aa: CASSARDRWDTQYF
v_gene: TRBV12-3/TRBV12-4; d_gene: TRBD2; CDR3aa: CASTPGGSGANVLTF
v_gene: TRBV28; d_gene: .; CDR3aa: CASSLRSIAFF
v_gene: TRBV5-1; d_gene: TRBD1; CDR3aa: CASSFREGAYYGYTF
v_gene: TRBV5-1; d_gene: .; CDR3aa: CASSLWGNTEAFF
v_gene: TRBV7-3; d_gene: .; CDR3aa: CASSLDISGANVLTF
v_gene: TRBV6-5; d_gene: .; CDR3aa: CASSYSTSNEQYF